The 5 T cell receptor beta chains reported below all come from one sample, sequenced in a study of long-term antiretroviral therapy in people with HIV. They ran version v3.0 of the immunoSEQ assay at survey level. Clones were sequenced by immunoSEQ multiplex PCR, and TCRdb holds only the in-frame ones, with some missing. The table records 15,000 to 20,000 clones, about 88% of them present only once. The sequenced sample was unsorted PBMCs, obtained 6.9 years after starting antiretroviral therapy. These receptors were obtained from a man aged 45 to 65 with HIV.

J is TRBJ2-5 and V is TRBV6-6; D possibly corresponds to TRBD1 (5 bases). The germline CDR1 and CDR2 sequences are MNHNY and SVGAGI (reference sequence). Between the trimmed V and J ends, which lost 2 bases and 5 bases, there was a span of 15 bases. The CDR3 extends over 15 amino acids. For the CDR3, the DNA is TGTGCCAGCAGTTACAATTCAGGGCCCGGGGAGACCCAGTACTTC. It translates to CASSYNSGPGETQYF.

The chain has TRBV30 and TRBJ2-2, with 12 nucleotides matching TRBD2. Germline V CDR1 and CDR2: GTSNPN, SVGIG (reference sequence). The CDR3 is made up of 15 amino acids. The junction had 5 bases not matched to a gene; V was cut back by 3 bases and J by 6 bases. The CDR3 DNA reads TGTGCCTGGAGGACTAGCGGGAGCCCTCCCGGGGAGCTGTTTTTT. It is translated as CAWRTSGSPPGELFF.

This chain joins TRBV27 and TRBJ1-2, with 8 nucleotides matching TRBD1. V was pared by 6 bases and J by 7 bases, with 4 bases of the junction left unmatched. CDR1 is MNHEY and CDR2 is SMNVEV in the germline V gene (reference sequence). The CDR3 contains 12 residues. As DNA, the CDR3 is TGTGCCAGCAGAGACAGGGGAGCTGGCTACACCTTC. Residues: CASRDRGAGYTF.

The chain couples TRBV5-4 to TRBJ1-2; D possibly corresponds to TRBD1 (5 bases). The CDR3 is 13 residues long. Germline V gene data show CDR1 as SGHNT and CDR2 as YYREEE (reference sequence). V lost 5 bases and J lost 2, with 10 bases in between. The CDR3 sequence is CASSQDRNYGYTF. The DNA for the CDR3 is TGTGCCAGCAGTCAAGACAGAAACTATGGCTACACCTTC.

This chain links TRBV9 with TRBJ1-1; tentative D call: TRBD1 (5 bases). The germline V gene encodes CDR1 SGDLS and CDR2 YYNGEE. This CDR3 has 15 amino acids. Between the trimmed V and J ends, which lost 0 bases and 1 base, there was a span of 10 bases. The CDR3 protein is CASSVAPGQNTEAFF. For the CDR3, the DNA is TGTGCCAGCAGCGTAGCACCAGGACAGAACACTGAAGCTTTCTTT.